The 3 T cell receptor beta chains below were found in one sample sequenced in a study of prognosis after radiotherapy for stage I lung cancer. Starting from genomic DNA, TCR beta CDR3 was amplified through two-round multiplex PCR. With primers specific to each TRBV and TRBJ gene, the first-round PCR was performed. From the multiplex PCR reads, TCRdb called clonotypes with MiXCR, one entry per CDR3 protein. The repertoire holds around 12,000 distinct CDR3 sequences, with less than 65% as singletons. Sequencing was performed on PBMCs, taken before or after stereotactic body radiation therapy (not recorded which). The receptors originated from a donor aged 50 or older with non-small cell lung cancer.

Comment on this clonotype: Since a far larger clone is one base different, this is likely a read error. The gene calls are TRBV6-9 and TRBJ1-4; D gene ambiguous. Germline assignment: CDR1 MNHGY and CDR2 SVAAGI. The CDR3 sequence is 14 residues long. CDR3 bases: TGTGCCAGCAGTAGGGAGCACTCCAATGAAAAAATGTTTTTT. It is translated as CASSREHSNEKMFF.

This clonotype is categorized as medium-sized. The V and J genes are TRBV20-1 and TRBJ2-3; D unclear. Germline values: CDR1 DFQATT, CDR2 SNEGSKA (reference sequence). The CDR3 is made up of 14 amino acids. The V end lost 0 bases, the J end lost 3 bases, and 10 bases lay between the germline ends. CDR3 protein: CSARDSGSTDTQYF. DNA for the CDR3: TGCAGTGCTAGAGATTCTGGTTCTACAGATACGCAGTATTTT.

The rearrangement joins TRBV2 to TRBJ2-7, with D perhaps matching TRBD2 (6 bases). CDR1 is SNHLY, CDR2 FYNNEI, per germline. This CDR3 is 17 amino acids long. V lost 9 bases and J 5 bases, leaving 29 bases between the germline ends. The CDR3 spells CARGGNRADAAIDEQYF. CDR3 nucleotides: TGTGCCAGAGGCGGGAATCGGGCAGACGCAGCAATTGACGAGCAGTACTTC.